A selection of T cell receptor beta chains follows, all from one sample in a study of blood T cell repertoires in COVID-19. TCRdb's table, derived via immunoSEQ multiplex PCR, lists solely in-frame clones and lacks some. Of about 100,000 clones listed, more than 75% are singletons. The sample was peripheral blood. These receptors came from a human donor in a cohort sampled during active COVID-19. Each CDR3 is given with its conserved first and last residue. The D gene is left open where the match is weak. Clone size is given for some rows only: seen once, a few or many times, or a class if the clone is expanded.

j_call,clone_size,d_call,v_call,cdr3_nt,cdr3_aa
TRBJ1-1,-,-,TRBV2,TGTGCCAGCAGGGTGGACAAGAACACTGAAGCTTTCTTT,CASRVDKNTEAFF
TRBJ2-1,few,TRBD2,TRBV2,TGTGCCAGCAGTCTCAGACTAGCTCAACAGTTCTTC,CASSLRLAQQFF
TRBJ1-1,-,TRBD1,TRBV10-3,TGTGCCATCAGTGAGTCGAAGGGGACAGGGGCTTCGAACACTGAAGCTTTCTTT,CAISESKGTGASNTEAFF
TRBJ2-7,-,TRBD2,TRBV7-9,TGTGCCAGCAGCTTAGCCAGCGGGATTCCCTACGAGCAGTACTTC,CASSLASGIPYEQYF
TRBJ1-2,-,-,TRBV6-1,TGTGCCAGCAGTGAAGATGCAGGGAACACCTTC,CASSEDAGNTF
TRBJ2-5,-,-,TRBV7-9,TGTGCCAGCAGCGCGAGGGAGGGGGAACAAGAGACCCAGTACTTC,CASSAREGEQETQYF
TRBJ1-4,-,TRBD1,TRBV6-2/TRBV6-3,TGTGCCAGCAGTTACTCGAAACAGGGGGCGGCACAGGGTAATGAAAAACTGTTTTTT,CASSYSKQGAAQGNEKLFF
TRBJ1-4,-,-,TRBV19,TGTGCCAGTAGTATGGAGCCTGCAACTAATGAAAAACTGTTTTTT,CASSMEPATNEKLFF
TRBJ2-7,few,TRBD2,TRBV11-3,TGTGCCAGCAGCCTCGGACTAGCGGAACGACAGTACTTC,CASSLGLAERQYF
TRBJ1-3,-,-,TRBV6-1,TGTGCCAGCAGTGACGGCGGAGCTTTCTCTGGAAACACCATATATTTT,CASSDGGAFSGNTIYF
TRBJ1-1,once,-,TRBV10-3,TGTGCCATCAGTGAGTCAGGACACTCGAACACTGAAGCTTTCTTT,CAISESGHSNTEAFF
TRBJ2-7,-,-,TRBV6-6,TGTGCCAGCAGAAGCCGGGACTTCGACTACGAGCAGTACTTC,CASRSRDFDYEQYF
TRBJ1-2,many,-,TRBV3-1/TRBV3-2,TGTGCCAGCAGCCCTCGTCCGGGGAACTACACCTTC,CASSPRPGNYTF
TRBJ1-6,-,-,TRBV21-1,TGTGCCAGCCGTCGGAGCGGACAGACACGATTTAGTTTTAATTCACCCCTCCACTTT,CASRRSGQTRFSFNSPLHF
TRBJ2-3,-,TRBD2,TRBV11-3,TGTGCCAGCAGCCCAGGACTAGCGGGGAGCACAGATACGCAGTATTTT,CASSPGLAGSTDTQYF
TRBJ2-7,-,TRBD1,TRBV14,TGTGCCAGCAGCTTTGGACAGGGGATTGAGCAGTACTTC,CASSFGQGIEQYF
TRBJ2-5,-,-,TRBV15,TGTGCCACCAGCAGAAAAAATCAGGTCCGCGAGACCCAGTACTTC,CATSRKNQVRETQYF
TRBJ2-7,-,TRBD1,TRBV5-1,TGCGCCAGCAGCTTGGGGGGTTCCAGCAGGGGGTACGAGCAGTACTTC,CASSLGGSSRGYEQYF
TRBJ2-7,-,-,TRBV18,TGTGCCAGCTCACGGATCTCGGACATAGTGAACGAGCAGTACTTC,CASSRISDIVNEQYF
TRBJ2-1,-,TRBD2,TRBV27,TGTGCCAGCAGTTTAAGGGAGGGGTCCTACAATGAGCAGTTCTTC,CASSLREGSYNEQFF
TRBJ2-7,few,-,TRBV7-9,TGTGCCAGCAGCTCCTTTTTGCGGAACTCCTACGAGCAGTACTTC,CASSSFLRNSYEQYF
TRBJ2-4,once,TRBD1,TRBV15,TGTGCCACCAGCAGCCTTACCCGCAGGGGGAACAAAAACATTCAGTACTTC,CATSSLTRRGNKNIQYF
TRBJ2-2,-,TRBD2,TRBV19,TGTGCCAGTAGCAGAGAAGCGGGGGGCGGGAACACCGGGGAGCTGTTTTTT,CASSREAGGGNTGELFF
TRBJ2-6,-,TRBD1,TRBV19,TGTGCCAGTAGCATGGCTGGGACAGGGAGCTCTGGGGCCAACGTCCTGACTTTC,CASSMAGTGSSGANVLTF
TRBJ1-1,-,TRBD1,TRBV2,TGTGCCAGCAGTGGACAGGGTTACACTGAAGCTTTCTTT,CASSGQGYTEAFF
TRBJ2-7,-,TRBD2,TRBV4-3,TGCGCCAGCAGTGTAGCGGGAGGGCCTGTTGGGTACGAGCAGTACTTC,CASSVAGGPVGYEQYF
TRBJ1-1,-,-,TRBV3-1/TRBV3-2,TGTGCCAGCAGCCAAATGGACTCGGCTGAAGCTTTCTTT,CASSQMDSAEAFF
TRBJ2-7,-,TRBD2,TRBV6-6,TGTGCCAGCAGCCCTTCCTTAGCGGGAGCCTACGAGCAGTACTTC,CASSPSLAGAYEQYF
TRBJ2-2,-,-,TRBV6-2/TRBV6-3,TGTGCCAGCAGTGCAGGGTGGGCCGGGGAGCTGTTTTTT,CASSAGWAGELFF
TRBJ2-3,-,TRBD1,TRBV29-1,TGCAGCGAAGGTTTGCCGACAGGGGGTCCAGATACGCAGTATTTT,CSEGLPTGGPDTQYF
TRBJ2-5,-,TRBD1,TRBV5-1,TGCGCCAGCAGCGGGGACAGGGGTTGGGAGACCCAGTACTTC,CASSGDRGWETQYF